This T cell receptor (beta chain) was identified in a study of early T cells in non-severe SARS-CoV-2 infection. Study context: Sequencing targeted bulk RNA from unsorted whole blood, leaving chains unpaired.

Study results and caveats: Comparison of clonotypes with VDJdb favored anti-spike CD8 responses while missing private and CD4 specificities.

This clonotype has only a few counts. Antigen: not known. Individual cDNA molecules were tagged with unique molecular identifiers, the study reported. From the 5' RACE reads, TCRdb called clonotypes with MiXCR, one entry per CDR3 protein. Among roughly 53,000 distinct CDR3 sequences listed, 10% were seen once. This CDR3 is built from 14 residues. Trimming took off 0 bases at V and 2 bases at J, with 7 bases between the two ends. Germline CDR1 and CDR2: SGDLS and YYNGEE. Sequenced sample: whole blood. V usage is TRBV9 and J usage is TRBJ2-3, with D unresolved. This TCR derives from an adult who was a healthcare worker with PCR-confirmed SARS-CoV-2 infection or an uninfected control (not recorded which). CDR3 region: CASSVVSVTDTQYF. CDR3 coding DNA: TGTGCCAGCAGCGTAGTCTCAGTCACAGATACGCAGTATTTT.